The rows below give T cell receptor beta chains drawn from one sample of a study of T cell responses to AZD1222 COVID-19 vaccine. The protocol was immunoSEQ multiplex PCR, while the TCRdb copy is restricted to in-frame clones and leaves out a portion. The sample shows about 86,000 clones, around 73% of them seen only once. The starting material was peripheral blood, obtained on day 0 of AZD1222 vaccination. These receptor sequences come from an adult in good health. Both conserved end residues are part of each CDR3. The D gene is left open where the match is weak. The size field is filled for only some rows; it gives once, few, many or a size class.

J gene | clone size | V gene | D gene | CDR3 DNA | CDR3 protein
TRBJ2-7 | few | TRBV7-9 | - | TGTGCCAGCAGCTCCCTGGGTTCCGAGCAGTACTTC | CASSSLGSEQYF
TRBJ1-5 | - | TRBV2 | - | TGTGCCAGCAGTGAAAACAATCAGCCCCAGCATTTT | CASSENNQPQHF
TRBJ1-2 | - | TRBV2 | - | TGTGCCAGCGGAAGGGGATTTGGCTACACCTTC | CASGRGFGYTF
TRBJ2-3 | - | TRBV6-6 | TRBD1 | TGTGCCAGCAGAGACGGACAGGGGGCAACAGATACGCAGTATTTT | CASRDGQGATDTQYF
TRBJ2-5 | - | TRBV5-6 | TRBD2 | TGTGCCAGCAGCGACGAGCGGGAGGTGGAAGAGACCCAGTACTTC | CASSDEREVEETQYF
TRBJ1-2 | - | TRBV10-1 | - | TGCGCCAGCAGTCCGGGCTATGGCTACACCTTC | CASSPGYGYTF
TRBJ1-1 | - | TRBV5-1 | - | TGCGCCAGCAACTCTGACCCCGGTTACACTGAAGCTTTCTTT | CASNSDPGYTEAFF
TRBJ2-3 | once | TRBV6-2/TRBV6-3 | - | TGTGCCAGCAGTCGGACAGACACAGATACGCAGTATTTT | CASSRTDTDTQYF
TRBJ1-1 | - | TRBV10-3 | - | TGTGCCATCAGGGACAGGAACACTGAAGCTTTCTTT | CAIRDRNTEAFF
TRBJ2-1 | - | TRBV7-6 | - | TGTGCCAGCAGCTTAAGTGGCATCCGCGGCTCCATAAACAATGAGCAGTTCTTC | CASSLSGIRGSINNEQFF
TRBJ1-5 | - | TRBV4-3 | TRBD1 | TGCGCCAGCAGCCAGGGGACAGGGTGGGGCAATCAGCCCCAGCATTTT | CASSQGTGWGNQPQHF
TRBJ2-1 | - | TRBV7-6 | TRBD2 | TGTGCCAGCAGCTTGAGTCCGGGACAGGGGGGACTAGCGGGAGACAATGAGCAGTTCTTC | CASSLSPGQGGLAGDNEQFF
TRBJ2-7 | - | TRBV20-1 | - | TGCAGTGCTAGTACGAGTCCGGGGTACGAGCAGTACTTC | CSASTSPGYEQYF
TRBJ2-1 | - | TRBV6-6 | - | TGTGCCAGCAACGGTGATAGCGGCATCAATGAGCAGTTCTTC | CASNGDSGINEQFF
TRBJ2-1 | - | TRBV9 | TRBD2 | TGTGCCAGCAGCGTAGCCTTTGGCGGGAGTAGGTCCTACAATGAGCAGTTCTTC | CASSVAFGGSRSYNEQFF
TRBJ1-1 | - | TRBV5-8 | - | TGTGCCAGCAGCTTGGAGGGGCGCACTGAAGCTTTCTTT | CASSLEGRTEAFF
TRBJ1-2 | - | TRBV6-5 | TRBD1 | TGTGCCAGCCAGGGGGTAGGGGGCTACACCTTC | CASQGVGGYTF
TRBJ1-3 | once | TRBV28 | - | TGTGCCAGCCTGAAAATATCTGGAAACACCATATATTTT | CASLKISGNTIYF
TRBJ1-2 | - | TRBV19 | TRBD1 | TGTGCCAGTAGTATAGCCCCACAGGGGCGAGGCTACACCTTC | CASSIAPQGRGYTF
TRBJ2-7 | - | TRBV6-2/TRBV6-3 | TRBD1 | TGTGCCAGCAGTTACTCAGCCCGACAGGGGACCTTATACGAGCAGTACTTC | CASSYSARQGTLYEQYF
TRBJ2-7 | few | TRBV11-2 | - | TGTGCCAGCAGCTTGGAGGCTTCCTACGAGCAGTACTTC | CASSLEASYEQYF
TRBJ1-2 | - | TRBV5-1 | - | TGCGCCAGCAGCTGGAAGACAGGCAGCTATGGCTACACCTTC | CASSWKTGSYGYTF
TRBJ1-1 | - | TRBV28 | - | TGTGCCAGCAGTTCTATCGCCCCAGGACTCAACACTGAAGCTTTCTTT | CASSSIAPGLNTEAFF
TRBJ1-1 | - | TRBV29-1 | TRBD1 | TGCAGCGTCGCACCCGGGACAGGGGGCAGAATGAACACTGAAGCTTTCTTT | CSVAPGTGGRMNTEAFF
TRBJ2-3 | - | TRBV18 | - | TGTGCCAGCTCACCGGGGTCAGGGAAGAATACGCAGTATTTT | CASSPGSGKNTQYF
TRBJ2-7 | - | TRBV12-2 | - | TGTGCAAGTCGCTTAAGGGCAGGGAAGAGGTACGAGCAGTACTTC | CASRLRAGKRYEQYF
TRBJ2-3 | - | TRBV5-4 | TRBD2 | TGTGCCAGCAGCCGCCGTGGCGGGAGTGGCACAGATACGCAGTATTTT | CASSRRGGSGTDTQYF
TRBJ2-5 | - | TRBV5-5 | TRBD1 | TGTGCCAGCAGCTTGGGAGCCGGGACAGGGGACTTC | CASSLGAGTGDF
TRBJ2-7 | - | TRBV5-8 | - | TGTGCCAGCAGTAGGGCGGACACCTTCAACGAGCAGTACTTC | CASSRADTFNEQYF
TRBJ2-5 | - | TRBV7-9 | - | TGTGCCAGCAGCCCACTTTTGGCCCAGTACTTC | CASSPLLAQYF
TRBJ2-1 | - | TRBV2 | TRBD2 | TGTGCCAGCAATCTAGAACTAGCGGGGGAGAATGAGCAGTTCTTC | CASNLELAGENEQFF
TRBJ2-1 | - | TRBV7-6 | TRBD2 | TGTGCCAGCAGCTTTTTGGATTTACCGGGACAGGGACTAGCGGAATCCTACAATGAGCAGTTCTTC | CASSFLDLPGQGLAESYNEQFF
TRBJ2-7 | - | TRBV11-1 | TRBD2 | TGTGCCAGCAGCCGCGGGGGGGGACTATCACTATACGAGCAGTACTTC | CASSRGGGLSLYEQYF
TRBJ2-7 | - | TRBV10-1 | - | TGCGCCAGCAGTGAGGCGGCCGGGGTCATAGACGAGCAGTACTTC | CASSEAAGVIDEQYF
TRBJ1-4 | - | TRBV27 | TRBD1 | TGTGCCAGCAGTTGGAGTGACCCCTTCAGGGGGAAACTGTTTTTT | CASSWSDPFRGKLFF
TRBJ2-3 | - | TRBV6-5 | TRBD1 | TGTGCCAGCAGCGACAGGGGTTTTGGCACAGATACGCAGTATTTT | CASSDRGFGTDTQYF
TRBJ1-4 | once | TRBV28 | TRBD1 | TGTGCCAGCAGTCAACCGGGACAGGGGAATGAAAAACTGTTTTTT | CASSQPGQGNEKLFF
TRBJ2-1 | - | TRBV12-3/TRBV12-4 | - | TGTGCCAGCAGTTTAGGGGGGGTCAATGAGCAGTTCTTC | CASSLGGVNEQFF
TRBJ2-1 | - | TRBV30 | TRBD2 | TGTGCCTGGAGTCCCCGGGGGCTAGCGGGCCACAATGAGCAGTTCTTC | CAWSPRGLAGHNEQFF
TRBJ2-1 | - | TRBV10-3 | - | TGTGCCATCCTCAGCGGTAATGAGCAGTTCTTC | CAILSGNEQFF
TRBJ1-5 | - | TRBV5-1 | - | TGCGCCAGCAGCTTGGGGGATCCCAATCAGCCCCAGCATTTT | CASSLGDPNQPQHF
TRBJ1-3 | - | TRBV11-2 | TRBD1 | TGTGCCAGCAGCCCAGGGGGCTGGGATCCTCGCTCTGGAAACACCATATATTTT | CASSPGGWDPRSGNTIYF
TRBJ1-6 | - | TRBV5-4 | - | TGTGCCAGCAGCTTGGACAGGGCCGATTCACCCCTCCACTTT | CASSLDRADSPLHF
TRBJ2-3 | - | TRBV7-8 | - | TGTGCCAGCAGCCCCCTAACGGGGAAGAGGACAGATACGCAGTATTTT | CASSPLTGKRTDTQYF
TRBJ2-3 | - | TRBV5-1 | - | TGCGCCAGCAGCTCCCTCGGGAGTGCCGGTGGCACAGATACGCAGTATTTT | CASSSLGSAGGTDTQYF
TRBJ2-7 | - | TRBV7-9 | - | TGTGCCAGCACCACTGGTCTGGCCTACGAGCAGTACTTC | CASTTGLAYEQYF
TRBJ2-1 | - | TRBV3-1/TRBV3-2 | TRBD2 | TGTGCCAGCAGCCAAGCCGGGACTAGCGGGAGGAACGCCTACAATGAGCAGTTCTTC | CASSQAGTSGRNAYNEQFF
TRBJ1-6 | - | TRBV30 | - | TGTGCCTGCACGCGGGAGAGCTCCTATAATTCACCCCTCCACTTT | CACTRESSYNSPLHF
TRBJ2-1 | - | TRBV3-1/TRBV3-2 | - | TGTGCCAGCAGCCCCTTAGCGGCTGGCCACAATGAGCAGTTCTTC | CASSPLAAGHNEQFF
TRBJ2-1 | - | TRBV19 | - | TGTGCCAGTAGTATAGGGCCGCGGGATCAGTATGAGCAGTTCTTC | CASSIGPRDQYEQFF